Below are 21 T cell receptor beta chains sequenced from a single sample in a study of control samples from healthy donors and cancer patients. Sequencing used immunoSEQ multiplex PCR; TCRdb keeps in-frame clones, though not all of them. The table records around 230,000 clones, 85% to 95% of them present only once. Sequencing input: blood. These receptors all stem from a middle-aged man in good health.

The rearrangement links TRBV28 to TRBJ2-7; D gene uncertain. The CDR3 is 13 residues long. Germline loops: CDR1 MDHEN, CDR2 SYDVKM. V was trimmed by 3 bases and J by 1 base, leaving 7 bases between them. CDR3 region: CASSFGWSYEQYF. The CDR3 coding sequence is TGTGCCAGCAGTTTTGGCTGGTCCTACGAGCAGTACTTC.

In DNA form, the CDR3 reads TGTGCCAGCCCCGGGGGGAGGGCTAGGACAGATACGCAGTATTTT. It translates to CASPGGRARTDTQYF. The chain combines TRBV2 with TRBJ2-3; TRBD2 agrees at 7 bases. The CDR3 extends over 15 amino acids. CDR1 SNHLY and CDR2 FYNNEI come from the germline V gene. V lost 8 bases to trimming and J lost 3 bases; unmatched junction nucleotides: 11.

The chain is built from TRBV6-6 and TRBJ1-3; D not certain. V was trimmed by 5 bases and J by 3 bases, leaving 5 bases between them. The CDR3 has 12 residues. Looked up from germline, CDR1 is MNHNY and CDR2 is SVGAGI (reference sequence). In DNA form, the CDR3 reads TGTGCCAGCAGTCAAAATGGAAACACCATATATTTT. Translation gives CASSQNGNTIYF.

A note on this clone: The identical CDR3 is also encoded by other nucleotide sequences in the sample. In DNA, the CDR3 is TGTGCCAGCAGCCAAGGCCGGACCGGGGAGCTGTTTTTT. Amino acids: CASSQGRTGELFF. The chain carries TRBV3-1 (or the pseudogene TRBV3-2) and TRBJ2-2, with unresolved D. There are 13 residues in the CDR3. Germline V gene data show CDR1 as LGHDT and CDR2 as YNNKEL (reference sequence). With 1 base removed from V and 5 bases from J, the gap between germline ends came to 5 bases.

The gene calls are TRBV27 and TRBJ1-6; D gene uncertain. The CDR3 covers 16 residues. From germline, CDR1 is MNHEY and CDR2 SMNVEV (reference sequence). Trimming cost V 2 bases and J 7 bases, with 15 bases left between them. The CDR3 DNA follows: TGTGCCAGCAGTTTAAAAGACCGTCCGTGGAATTCACCCCTCCACTTT. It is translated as CASSLKDRPWNSPLHF.

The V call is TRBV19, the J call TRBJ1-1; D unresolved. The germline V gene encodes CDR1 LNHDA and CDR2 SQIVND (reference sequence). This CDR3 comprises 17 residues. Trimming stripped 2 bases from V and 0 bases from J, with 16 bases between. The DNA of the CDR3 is TGTGCCAGTAGTATATGGCCCGCCGGGTTAATGAACACTGAAGCTTTCTTT. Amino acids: CASSIWPAGLMNTEAFF.

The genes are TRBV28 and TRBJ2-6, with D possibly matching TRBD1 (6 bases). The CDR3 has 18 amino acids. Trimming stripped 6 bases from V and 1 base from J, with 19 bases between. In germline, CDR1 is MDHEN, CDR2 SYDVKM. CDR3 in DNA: TGTGCCAGCAGCCCCCCGTCCGGGACACAGTCTGGGGCCAACGTCCTGACTTTC. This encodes CASSPPSGTQSGANVLTF.

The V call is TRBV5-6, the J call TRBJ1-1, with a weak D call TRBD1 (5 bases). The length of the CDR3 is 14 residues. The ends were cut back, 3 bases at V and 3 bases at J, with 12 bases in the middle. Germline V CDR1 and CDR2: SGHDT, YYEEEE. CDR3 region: CASSSGLGYTEAFF. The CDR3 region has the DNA TGTGCCAGCAGCTCAGGGTTGGGCTACACTGAAGCTTTCTTT.

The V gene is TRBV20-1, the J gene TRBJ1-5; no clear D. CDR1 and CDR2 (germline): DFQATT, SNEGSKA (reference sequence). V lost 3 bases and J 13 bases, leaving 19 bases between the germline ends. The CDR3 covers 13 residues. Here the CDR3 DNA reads TGCAGTGCTAGTTTTTTCGCGTCCGGAAGACAGCATTTT. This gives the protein CSASFFASGRQHF.

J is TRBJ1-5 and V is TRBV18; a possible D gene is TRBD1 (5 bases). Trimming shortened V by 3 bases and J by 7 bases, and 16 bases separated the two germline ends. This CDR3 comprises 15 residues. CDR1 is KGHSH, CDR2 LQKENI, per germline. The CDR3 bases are TGTGCCAGCTCACCTCTCGGAGAGGGGCTACAGCCCCAGCATTTT. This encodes CASSPLGEGLQPQHF.

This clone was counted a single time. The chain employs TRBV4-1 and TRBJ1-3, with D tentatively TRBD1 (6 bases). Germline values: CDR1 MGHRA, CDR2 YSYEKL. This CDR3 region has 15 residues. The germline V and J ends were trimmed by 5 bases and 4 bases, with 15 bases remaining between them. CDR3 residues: CASSFDQGSGNTIYF. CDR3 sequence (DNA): TGCGCCAGCAGCTTCGATCAGGGGTCAGGAAACACCATATATTTT.

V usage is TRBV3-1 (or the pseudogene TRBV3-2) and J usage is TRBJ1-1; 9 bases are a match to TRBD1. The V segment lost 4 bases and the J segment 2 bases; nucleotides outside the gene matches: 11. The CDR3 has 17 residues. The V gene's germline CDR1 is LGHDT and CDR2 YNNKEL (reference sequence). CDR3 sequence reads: CASSRSDRGVTNTEAFF. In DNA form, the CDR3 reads TGTGCCAGCAGCCGATCCGACAGGGGGGTAACTAACACTGAAGCTTTCTTT.

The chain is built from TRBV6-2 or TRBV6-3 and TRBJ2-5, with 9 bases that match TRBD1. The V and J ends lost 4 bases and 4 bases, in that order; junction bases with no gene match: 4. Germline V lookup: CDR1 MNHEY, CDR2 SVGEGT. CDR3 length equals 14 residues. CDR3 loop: CASSFTGGGETQYF. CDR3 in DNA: TGTGCCAGCAGTTTCACAGGGGGCGGAGAGACCCAGTACTTC.

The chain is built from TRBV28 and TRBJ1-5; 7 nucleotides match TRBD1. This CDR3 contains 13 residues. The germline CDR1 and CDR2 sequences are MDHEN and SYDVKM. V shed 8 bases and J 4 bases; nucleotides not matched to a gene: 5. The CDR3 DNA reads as TGTGCCAGCGTACAGGGGCCTAATCAGCCCCAGCATTTT. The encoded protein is CASVQGPNQPQHF.

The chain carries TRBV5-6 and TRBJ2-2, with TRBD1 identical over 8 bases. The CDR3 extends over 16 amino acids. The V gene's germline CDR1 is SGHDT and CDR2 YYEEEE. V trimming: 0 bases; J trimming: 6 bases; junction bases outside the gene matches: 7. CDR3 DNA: TGTGCCAGCAGCTTGGTGGCAGGGGGCGATCCCGGGGAGCTGTTTTTT. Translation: CASSLVAGGDPGELFF.

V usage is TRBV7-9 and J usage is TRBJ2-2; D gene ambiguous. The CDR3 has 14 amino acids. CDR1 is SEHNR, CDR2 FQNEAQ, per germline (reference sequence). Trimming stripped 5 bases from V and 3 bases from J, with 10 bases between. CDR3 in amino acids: CASSLLSDTGELFF. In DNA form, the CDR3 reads TGTGCCAGCAGCCTTTTATCGGACACCGGGGAGCTGTTTTTT.

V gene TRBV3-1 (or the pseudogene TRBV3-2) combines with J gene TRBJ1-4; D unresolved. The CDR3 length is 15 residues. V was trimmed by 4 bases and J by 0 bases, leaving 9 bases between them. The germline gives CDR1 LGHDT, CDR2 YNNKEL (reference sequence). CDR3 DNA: TGTGCCAGCAGCCTTCCCAGTGCAACTAATGAAAAACTGTTTTTT. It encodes CASSLPSATNEKLFF.

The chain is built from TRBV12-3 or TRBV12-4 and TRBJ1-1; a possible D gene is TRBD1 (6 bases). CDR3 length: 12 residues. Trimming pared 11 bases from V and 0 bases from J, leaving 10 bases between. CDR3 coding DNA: TGTGCCTGGAGGGACATGAACACTGAAGCTTTCTTT. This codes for CAWRDMNTEAFF.

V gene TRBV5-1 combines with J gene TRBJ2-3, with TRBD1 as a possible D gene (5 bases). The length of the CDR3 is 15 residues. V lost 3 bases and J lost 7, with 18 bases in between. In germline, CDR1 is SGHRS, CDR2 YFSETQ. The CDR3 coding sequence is TGCGCCAGCAGCTCGCCTAGGGGTGTGGCAAATACGCAGTATTTT. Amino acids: CASSSPRGVANTQYF.

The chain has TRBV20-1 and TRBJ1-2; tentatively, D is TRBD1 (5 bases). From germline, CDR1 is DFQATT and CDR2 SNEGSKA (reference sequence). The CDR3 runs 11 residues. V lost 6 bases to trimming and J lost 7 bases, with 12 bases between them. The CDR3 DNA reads TGCAGTGCCTGGGACTTAAGTGGCTACACCTTC. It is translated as CSAWDLSGYTF.

The CDR3 coding sequence is TGTGCCAGCAGCTTGGAGGTAGGGGCAGATACGCAGTATTTT. Translated, it gives CASSLEVGADTQYF. V and J are TRBV5-4 and TRBJ2-3, with D possibly being TRBD1 (5 bases). V lost 0 bases to trimming and J lost 4 bases, with 9 bases between them. The CDR3 runs to 14 residues. Germline lookup yields CDR1 SGHNT and CDR2 YYREEE (reference sequence).